The sequence of this T cell receptor (beta chain) was determined in a study of OX40 agonist ivuxolimab in advanced cancers. Regarding the study in general: Ivuxolimab, which targeted the costimulatory receptor OX40 (CD134), was an agonistic, fully human IgG2 monoclonal antibody. Intravenous ivuxolimab was administered to patients every 2 weeks at six dose levels: 0.01, 0.1, 0.3, 1.5, 3 and 10 mg/kg. Of the approximately 54 patients in dose escalation, around 20 had hepatocellular carcinoma, some 15 had melanoma, 9 had renal cell carcinoma and 9 had head and neck cancer. In the dose-escalation cohort, roughly 80% of patients were male, and the mean age was approximately 55 years, with a range of roughly 20 to 79. Patients were allowed to have had prior anti-PD-1, anti-PD-L1 or anti-CTLA-4 therapy, and 30% to 50% of the dose-escalation patients had previously received checkpoint inhibitors. Partial responses occurred in three dose-escalation patients: two with cutaneous melanoma and one with hepatocellular carcinoma. Peripheral TCRbeta sequencing aimed to test whether ivuxolimab altered TCR sequence diversity and caused clonal T-cell expansion. The paper covers the monotherapy dose-escalation part of the phase I ivuxolimab trial, which included N of about 50 patients.

What the work shows at the level of the full study, not this receptor alone: The antigen specificity of the clonally expanded peripheral T cells was not determined. On average, CD8+ T cells showed more expanded clones than CD4+ T cells after ivuxolimab. Low levels of normalized T-cell clonal expansion were also seen in some patients who did not respond. Partial responders in the 0.1-3.0 mg/kg groups had among the lowest normalized peripheral clonal expansion, especially among CD8+ T cells. Clonal expansion of both CD4+ and CD8+ blood T cells was observed from baseline to week 6 at doses 0.1 to 3.0 mg/kg.

Patients with autoimmune disease history or receiving systemic immunosuppression were excluded from the trial. In every dose cohort, peripheral blood was drawn for TCR sequencing at baseline, cycle 4 day 1, and cycle 7 day 1. Samples came from an open-label, multicenter, first-in-human phase I dose-escalation trial of ivuxolimab. Adults with locally advanced or metastatic head and neck squamous cell, hepatocellular, melanoma or renal cell carcinoma were enrolled in the trial. Before TCR sequencing, CD4+ T cells and CD8+ T cells were sorted from peripheral blood as separate populations. Comment on this clone: Its antigen specificity is not known. Base qualities are not recorded, but no much larger clone differs from it by a single base.

The CDR3 goes from the cysteine to the phenylalanine over 19 residues. Only the CDR3 part of the read is kept: 57 bases, read in frame from the first base. Genomic DNA was isolated from the sorted cells so that the TCRbeta CDR3 region could be sequenced. The immunoSEQ Assay was used to sequence the TCRbeta CDR3 regions. This is the immuneACCESS table as TCRdb keeps it, with only in-frame sequences that have V and J called. A part of the clones is gone; compared with another copy, unresolved V genes explain less than half, and the rest is unexplained. The sample table contains 70,000 to 90,000 clones; only one count was recorded for 70% to 90% of them. Over 0.35% of the sample comes from the top ten.

The sequence was obtained from an adult with an advanced solid tumor such as melanoma, head and neck, liver or kidney cancer. The chain couples TRBV21-1 to TRBJ2-5; the table's D gene call, TRBD2, was not cross checked with the DNA. TRBV21-1 is termed a pseudogene. The sample consisted of CD4+ or CD8+ T cells sorted from blood, taken in a trial of the OX40 agonist ivuxolimab. The DNA is as follows: TGTGCCAGCAGCAGCCACTTACCGTTTAGCCAGTGTAGGCAAGAGACCCAGTACTTC. Its product reads: CASSSHLPFSQCRQETQYF.